This T cell receptor (beta chain) derives from a study of shared clonotypes between healthy human individuals. Replicate sorted-subset PCRs were loaded with roughly 190 ng DNA, 31,000 or so T cell genomes. Here immunoSEQ multiplex PCR was the method, and the copy in TCRdb shows in-frame clones only, minus some. Of millions of clones listed, approximately 95% are singletons. The germline CDR1 and CDR2 sequences are MNHNY and SVGAGI (reference sequence). With V trimmed by 6 bases and J by 14 bases, 10 bases remained unmatched. This CDR3 has 12 residues. Donors were healthy HIV-negative adults without recent acute infections or vaccinations.

This rearrangement joins TRBV6-6 to TRBJ2-3; 8 positions agree with TRBD1. The receptor comes from a young man in good health. Some clones in this sample may be carry-over from other donors' samples. Material for sequencing was naive CD4+ T cells from PBMCs. Noted subset: CD45RA+ positively selected. In DNA form, the CDR3 reads TGTGCCAGCAGCCACACGCGGGACAGGAGGTATTTT. It encodes CASSHTRDRRYF.